This is a list of T cell receptor beta chains from one sample in a study of T cells in Graves' hyperthyroidism and ophthalmopathy. TCRdb re-analysed the multiplex PCR reads in MiXCR, keeping a single row per CDR3 protein. The table records about 740,000 distinct CDR3 sequences, approximately 14% of them present only once. The sample was blood. The receptors derive from a woman between 18 and 29 years old with Graves' hyperthyroidism. The CDR3 runs from the conserved cysteine through the conserved F or W. Size is stated for part of the rows, as once, few or many counts, or as a class when the clone is expanded.

j_call | cdr3_length | clone_size | v_call | cdr3_aa
TRBJ2-1 | 17 | many | TRBV25-1 | CASSELRAGAVPIEQFF
TRBJ2-5 | 14 | - | TRBV7-9 | CASSFGPPVETQYF
TRBJ1-2 | 15 | few | TRBV9 | CASSAGQGGNYGYTF
TRBJ1-2 | 14 | - | TRBV7-9 | CASSLGTGDGGYTF
TRBJ2-3 | 14 | many | TRBV11-3 | CASSLGWGTDTQYF
TRBJ2-1 | 12 | few | TRBV29-1 | CSVDRTYDEQFF
TRBJ2-3 | 13 | - | TRBV10-3 | CAISESTADTQYF
TRBJ1-2 | 15 | - | TRBV7-8 | CASSPGQGTYYGYTF
TRBJ1-5 | 12 | - | TRBV6-1 | CASSAPSQPQHF
TRBJ1-4 | 13 | few | TRBV7-2 | CASSPRGNEKLFF
TRBJ2-5 | 14 | many | TRBV12-3/TRBV12-4 | CASSLRVVQETQYF
TRBJ1-1 | 13 | many | TRBV20-1 | CSVYNRLRAEAFF
TRBJ1-1 | 13 | many | TRBV30 | CAWNKGAMTEAFF
TRBJ2-7 | 13 | few | TRBV15 | CATSRVQDYEQYF
TRBJ1-1 | 11 | - | TRBV2 | CAVVQNTEAFF
TRBJ1-4 | 15 | few | TRBV27 | CASSLSGVTNEKLFF
TRBJ1-4 | 15 | many | TRBV5-4 | CASSLRTGPNEKLFF
TRBJ1-1 | 16 | many | TRBV5-1 | CASSLIPGPMNTEAFF
TRBJ2-7 | 16 | many | TRBV7-2 | CASSRPGQRDSYEQYF
TRBJ1-1 | 14 | many | TRBV2 | CASSEDRGIAEAFF
TRBJ2-1 | 15 | many | TRBV5-1 | CASSLFDSSYNEQFF
TRBJ1-5 | 15 | few | TRBV9 | CASSSLGYSNQPQHF
TRBJ2-7 | 15 | few | TRBV18 | CASSTDRGSSYEQYF
TRBJ2-7 | 15 | many | TRBV6-2/TRBV6-3 | CASRERRGFSYEQYF
TRBJ2-5 | 14 | - | TRBV30 | CACNIGLPRGTQYF
TRBJ2-1 | 15 | - | TRBV20-1 | CSATHGTSGNNEQFF
TRBJ2-7 | 18 | many | TRBV11-3 | CASSFDLTEGDSSYEQYF
TRBJ2-3 | 19 | few | TRBV12-3/TRBV12-4 | CASSLLSGRAKKSTDTQYF
TRBJ2-7 | 14 | many | TRBV20-1 | CSARDRLADYEQYF
TRBJ2-1 | 16 | - | TRBV6-7 | CASSQELAGGRDRQFF
TRBJ2-3 | 14 | few | TRBV6-1 | CAIRLAGRTDTQYF
TRBJ2-3 | 15 | few | TRBV29-1 | CSVTKTGLGTDTQYF
TRBJ2-7 | 14 | many | TRBV4-1 | CASSPPGPPYEQYF
TRBJ1-5 | 12 | many | TRBV30 | CAWSNGDQPQHF
TRBJ1-2 | 13 | many | TRBV2 | CASEDRLRWGYTF
TRBJ2-1 | 16 | - | TRBV7-6 | CASSPRAGLAGNEQFF
TRBJ2-7 | 15 | - | TRBV7-2 | CASSLEGRPTYEQYF
TRBJ2-7 | 13 | many | TRBV7-3 | CASSFQQGYEQYF
TRBJ2-1 | 17 | - | TRBV20-1 | CSARLSGTLQGNNEQFF
TRBJ2-7 | 14 | many | TRBV6-5 | CASSYETGAYEQYF
TRBJ2-3 | 17 | many | TRBV25-1 | CASSERFPDSSTDTQYF
TRBJ2-5 | 14 | many | TRBV11-2 | CASSLGGRAETQYF
TRBJ1-1 | 15 | few | TRBV28 | CASSYPGITNTEAFF